What follows are 13 T cell receptor beta chains derived from one specimen sequenced in a study of OX40 agonist ivuxolimab in advanced cancers. Receptor libraries were prepared by the immunoSEQ multiplex PCR assay. Not all clones reach the TCRdb copy of this immuneACCESS table, which keeps in-frame sequences only. Checked studies attribute under half of the gap to unresolved V genes and leave the rest unexplained. This sample is represented by 73,000 or so clones; roughly 86% of them were singletons. Under 0.9% of the sample goes to the ten largest clones. Specimen: CD4+ or CD8+ T cells sorted from blood, collected in a trial of the OX40 agonist ivuxolimab. The receptors shown here come from an adult with an advanced solid tumor such as melanoma, head and neck, liver or kidney cancer.

The rearrangement links TRBV4-2 to TRBJ1-2, with D perhaps matching TRBD1 (5 bases). The CDR3 spans 14 residues. Germline V gives CDR1 LGHNA, CDR2 YNFKEQ. Trimming left V 3 bases short and J 4 bases short, with 12 bases between. The CDR3 here is CASSQGPETYGYTF. In DNA form, the CDR3 reads TGTGCCAGCAGCCAGGGACCTGAGACCTATGGCTACACCTTC.

The chain combines TRBV28 with TRBJ2-7; D gene ambiguous. Germline assignment: CDR1 MDHEN and CDR2 SYDVKM. The CDR3 loop spans 12 amino acids. The V gene lost 0 bases and the J gene lost 3 bases, with 3 bases spanning the gap. CDR3: CASSLWGYEQYF. CDR3 nucleotide sequence: TGTGCCAGCAGTTTATGGGGCTACGAGCAGTACTTC.

V gene TRBV7-8 combines with J gene TRBJ2-7; the D gene is possibly TRBD2 (6 bases). CDR1 and CDR2 from the germline V gene are SGHVS and FQNEAQ. Between the trimmed V and J ends, which lost 2 bases and 0 bases, there was a span of 11 bases. The CDR3 contains 15 residues. The CDR3 sequence: CASSLRSGLSYEQYF. The DNA for the CDR3 is TGTGCCAGCAGCTTAAGGAGCGGGCTCTCCTACGAGCAGTACTTC.

The CDR3 region is CASSARQGWEQYF. CDR3 DNA sequence: TGTGCCAGCAGCGCCCGACAGGGTTGGGAGCAGTACTTC. This chain connects TRBV9 to TRBJ2-7, with 7 bases identical to TRBD1. Trimming removed 3 bases from V and 7 bases from J; junction bases left unmatched: 7. CDR1 and CDR2 from the germline V gene are SGDLS and YYNGEE. The CDR3 sequence is 13 residues long.

This chain joins TRBV7-8 and TRBJ2-1; no reliable D call. CDR3 length: 11 amino acids. V was cut by 6 bases and J by 7 bases, with 7 bases left in between. Germline V CDR1 and CDR2: SGHVS, FQNEAQ. The CDR3 loop reads CASRWGNEQFF. Written as DNA, the CDR3 is TGTGCCAGCAGGTGGGGTAATGAGCAGTTCTTC.

This clone showed up just once. The chain employs TRBV21-1 and TRBJ1-3; TRBD1, as called in the table, went unchecked against the DNA. TRBV21-1 is shown as a pseudogene. This CDR3 has 15 residues. The CDR3: CASSKVGDRANTIYF. CDR3 sequence (DNA): TGTGCCAGCAGCAAAGTCGGAGACAGGGCGAACACCATATATTTT.

This chain connects TRBV5-1 to TRBJ2-7, with 14 bases aligning to TRBD2. CDR1 is SGHRS, CDR2 YFSETQ, per germline. V was clipped by 3 bases and J by 2 bases; unmatched bases: 1. The CDR3 runs to 15 residues. The CDR3 sequence: CASSSTSGGAYEQYF. The CDR3 nucleotides read TGCGCCAGCAGCTCGACTAGCGGGGGGGCCTACGAGCAGTACTTC.

The CDR3 nucleotides are TGTGCCAGCAGTGAACTCTGGGAGAGCTCCTACGAGCAGTACTTC. It encodes CASSELWESSYEQYF. This rearrangement joins TRBV6-1 to TRBJ2-7; the D gene is possibly TRBD2 (5 bases). Germline lookup yields CDR1 MNHNS and CDR2 SASEGT. V was pared by 2 bases and J by 0 bases, with 11 bases between. This CDR3 has 15 amino acids.

This clone was counted only a few times. The rearrangement links TRBV19 to TRBJ1-2; D remains ambiguous. The V end was cut by 5 bases, the J end by 5 bases, with 15 bases between. The CDR3 covers 14 residues. Germline values: CDR1 LNHDA, CDR2 SQIVND (reference sequence). CDR3 sequence: CASSFLGSRYGYTF. In DNA form, the CDR3 reads TGTGCCAGTAGTTTTTTAGGCTCCAGATATGGCTACACCTTC.

J is TRBJ2-3 and V is TRBV4-2; D unclear. V lost 1 base, J lost 0 bases, and 8 bases lay in between. This CDR3 region has 15 residues. The germline CDR1 and CDR2 sequences are LGHNA and YNFKEQ. The CDR3 sequence: CASSQGLGSTDTQYF. Here the CDR3 DNA reads TGTGCCAGCAGCCAAGGGCTAGGGAGCACAGATACGCAGTATTTT.

This chain links TRBV5-8 with TRBJ1-4, with no clear D. This CDR3 region has 15 residues. V was pared by 0 bases and J by 8 bases, with 14 bases between. Germline values: CDR1 SGHTS, CDR2 YDEGEE. CDR3: CASSLGPRFGEKLFF. The CDR3 DNA is TGTGCCAGCAGCTTGGGGCCCAGGTTCGGGGAAAAACTGTTTTTT.

Only a few counts were recorded for this clone. The chain links TRBV7-8 to TRBJ2-2; D is undetermined. The V and J ends lost 2 bases and 9 bases respectively, with 16 bases between them. Germline-derived CDR1 and CDR2 are SGHVS and FQNEAQ. This CDR3 has 15 amino acids. DNA for the CDR3: TGTGCCAGCAGCTTATTTCGGCATCAAGTAAGGGAGCTGTTTTTT. Its translation: CASSLFRHQVRELFF. Full variable domain (rest looked up from reference TRBV7-8 and TRBJ2-2): GAGVSQSPRYKVAKRGQDVALRCDPISGHVSLFWYQQALGQGPEFLTYFQNEAQLDKSGLPSDRFFAERPEGSVSTLKIQRTQQEDSAVYLCASSLFRHQVRELFFGEGSRLTVL.

The chain couples TRBV18 to TRBJ1-5, with 7 bases matching TRBD1. V was pared by 4 bases and J by 3 bases, with 3 bases of the junction left unmatched. Germline values: CDR1 KGHSH, CDR2 LQKENI. The CDR3 loop spans 14 amino acids. The CDR3 region has the DNA TGTGCCAGCTCACGACAGGGATCCAATCAGCCCCAGCATTTT. Its protein product is CASSRQGSNQPQHF.